Sequencing of this TCR beta chain was carried out in a study of OX40 agonist ivuxolimab in advanced cancers. Across the whole study: Patient treatment consisted of intravenous ivuxolimab administration every 2 weeks at 0.01 to 10 mg/kg.

This clone was seen a single time. The target antigen is unknown. Germline CDR1 is SGHAT and CDR2 is FQDESV (reference sequence). V lost 4 bases to trimming and J lost 5 bases, with 8 bases between them. The CDR3 covers 12 residues. Notes on the study in general: Researchers did not establish what antigens the expanded peripheral T cells target. Patients with a partial response at 0.1-3.0 mg/kg had among the lowest clonal expansion. The study found that CD8+ T cells averaged more expanded clones than CD4+.

TCRdb's copy holds only in-frame clones and misses some; the assay was immunoSEQ multiplex PCR. The sample includes approximately 65,000 clones, 80% to 90% of them seen just once. The chain recombines TRBV11-1 with TRBJ2-5; D is tentatively TRBD1 or TRBD2 (6 bases each). The sequenced sample was CD4+ or CD8+ T cells sorted from blood, obtained in a trial of the OX40 agonist ivuxolimab. The receptor was isolated from an adult with an advanced solid tumor such as melanoma, head and neck, liver or kidney cancer. The CDR3 spells CASSWRGETQYF. The CDR3 bases are TGTGCCAGCAGCTGGAGGGGGGAGACCCAGTACTTC.